This T cell receptor beta chain was identified during a study of OX40 agonist ivuxolimab in advanced cancers. It was autoimmune disease history or systemic immunosuppression that excluded patients. This CDR3 has 18 residues. V gave up 2 bases and J gave up 1 base; unmatched junction bases: 12. Germline assignment: CDR1 ENHRY and CDR2 SYGVKD. Some clones are missing from TCRdb's copy, which holds only in-frame ones; the method was immunoSEQ multiplex PCR. The table shows 85,000 to 130,000 clones, with 75% to 95% occurring only once. Sequences were derived from CD4+ or CD8+ T cells sorted from blood, sampled in a trial of the OX40 agonist ivuxolimab. V is TRBV10-3 and J is TRBJ2-3; TRBD2 aligns across 7 bases. The TCR was taken from an adult with an advanced solid tumor such as melanoma, head and neck, liver or kidney cancer. The CDR3 bases are TGTGCCATCAGTGAGAGGACTAGTTCCCTGATTCGCACAGATACGCAGTATTTT. Its protein is CAISERTSSLIRTDTQYF.